The 6 T cell receptor beta chains in this list originate from one sample, sequenced in a study of CD8+CD57+ T cells in acquired aplastic anemia. The authors sequenced patients whose flow cytometry had shown CD8+CD57+ cell expansion. Genomic DNA, serving as template, underwent TCR beta VDJ and CDR3 profiling. TCRdb itself ran the reads through MiXCR, one entry per CDR3 protein. Here the sample spans about 160,000 distinct CDR3 sequences, around 48% being singletons. Sequenced input: sorted CD4+, CD8+, or CD8+CD57+ T cells (not recorded which) from PBMCs. Every receptor here comes from a human donor with aplastic anemia.

With regard to this clonotype: This may come from a read error, since a much larger clone is one base off. This sequence joins TRBV6-5 and TRBJ1-1; D unclear. Trimming took 2 bases from V and 1 from J, leaving 8 bases between them. Per the germline V gene, CDR1 is MNHEY and CDR2 is SVGAGI. This CDR3 spans 14 amino acids. The CDR3 DNA sequence: TGTGCCAGCAGTTACGCGATGGAGAACACTGAAGCTTTCTTT. This codes for CASSYAMENTEAFF.

V usage is TRBV2 and J usage is TRBJ1-6, with TRBD1 as a possible D gene (6 bases). Germline CDR1 SNHLY, CDR2 FYNNEI. Between the trimmed V and J ends, which lost 0 bases and 5 bases, there was a span of 8 bases. The CDR3 consists of 15 residues. CDR3: CASSEADSNNSPLHF. The CDR3 DNA is TGTGCCAGCAGTGAAGCGGACAGCAATAATTCACCCCTCCACTTT.

This clonotype has a count of ten or more. The chain recombines TRBV11-2 with TRBJ1-3; D not certain. Per germline, CDR1 SGHAT and CDR2 FQNNGV. V shed 7 bases and J shed 2 bases, with 9 bases lying between them. The CDR3 runs 13 residues. DNA for the CDR3: TGTGCCAGCACCACCTTCACTGGAAACACCATATATTTT. This codes for CASTTFTGNTIYF.

The chain uses TRBV5-1 and TRBJ2-7; TRBD1 aligns across 10 bases. CDR1 and CDR2 (germline): SGHRS, YFSETQ. Losses at the gene ends were 0 bases for V and 4 bases for J; bases not matched to a gene: 4. The CDR3 sequence is 15 residues long. The CDR3 region is CASSLGTGGRYEQYF. The CDR3 region has the DNA TGCGCCAGCAGCTTGGGGACAGGGGGTAGGTACGAGCAGTACTTC.

This chain uses TRBV11-1 with TRBJ2-1; 7 bases align to TRBD1. This CDR3 is built from 16 residues. The germline V gene has CDR1 SGHAT and CDR2 FQDESV (reference sequence). Unmatched junction bases numbered 9, after V lost 5 bases and J lost 2 bases. DNA of the CDR3: TGTGCCAGCAGCCCTATCCGACAGGGCGCCTACAATGAGCAGTTCTTC. Encoded protein: CASSPIRQGAYNEQFF.

This clonotype was recorded at least ten times. The rearrangement joins TRBV4-1 to TRBJ1-6; D ambiguous. V lost 2 bases and J lost 4, with 12 bases in between. The CDR3 totals 16 residues. CDR1 and CDR2 (germline): MGHRA, YSYEKL. The CDR3 coding sequence is TGCGCCAGCAGCCAAACGGACCGCTCTTATAATTCACCCCTCCACTTT. It translates to CASSQTDRSYNSPLHF.